The rows below give T cell receptor beta chains drawn from one sample of a study of T cell repertoires in cytomegalovirus infection. TCRdb redid the calling of the reads with MiXCR, one entry per CDR3 protein. This sample has about 310,000 distinct CDR3 sequences; around a sixth occur once, and the top ten carry 12%. The sample comprised PBMCs. These receptors all come from a human donor in good health (CMV status not recorded). Some clones in this sample may be carry-over from other donors' samples. CDR3s include the opening cysteine and the closing phenylalanine or tryptophan. A D gene is named only where the DNA matches it firmly. Clone size, where shown, is once, few, many, or a class for clones that have expanded.

len: 16; j_gene: TRBJ1-6; abundance: many; d_gene: NA; v_gene: TRBV28; CDR3aa: CASEGGPSSYNSPLHF; CDR3nt: TGTGCCAGTGAAGGCGGACCCAGCTCCTATAATTCACCCCTCCACTTT
len: 14; j_gene: TRBJ2-5; abundance: few; d_gene: NA; v_gene: TRBV15; CDR3aa: CATSRVGIQETQYF; CDR3nt: TGTGCCACCAGCAGAGTTGGCATTCAAGAGACCCAGTACTTC
len: 12; j_gene: TRBJ1-5; abundance: NA; d_gene: NA; v_gene: TRBV20-1; CDR3aa: CSVVQGSQPQHF; CDR3nt: TGCAGTGTGGTACAGGGTAGTCAGCCCCAGCATTTT
len: 14; j_gene: TRBJ2-5; abundance: few; d_gene: NA; v_gene: TRBV27; CDR3aa: CASSYQAYQETQYF; CDR3nt: TGTGCCAGCAGTTATCAGGCCTACCAAGAGACCCAGTACTTC
len: 14; j_gene: TRBJ2-3; abundance: few; d_gene: NA; v_gene: TRBV5-1; CDR3aa: CASSLTPYTDTQYF; CDR3nt: TGCGCCAGCAGCTTGACTCCTTACACAGATACGCAGTATTTT
len: 15; j_gene: TRBJ1-4; abundance: NA; d_gene: TRBD1; v_gene: TRBV20-1; CDR3aa: CSASRPGQGAEKLFF; CDR3nt: TGCAGTGCTAGTAGACCGGGACAGGGGGCTGAAAAACTGTTTTTT
len: 11; j_gene: TRBJ1-2; abundance: NA; d_gene: TRBD1; v_gene: TRBV20-1; CDR3aa: CSASGQGQRTF; CDR3nt: TGCAGTGCCTCCGGACAGGGCCAGAGAACCTTC
len: 13; j_gene: TRBJ1-5; abundance: many; d_gene: NA; v_gene: TRBV7-2; CDR3aa: CASSSVNNQPQHF; CDR3nt: TGTGCCAGCAGCTCAGTGAACAATCAGCCCCAGCATTTT
len: 18; j_gene: TRBJ1-6; abundance: many; d_gene: NA; v_gene: TRBV25-1; CDR3aa: CASSEGSRREAYNSPLHF; CDR3nt: TGTGCCAGCAGTGAAGGATCACGTCGCGAAGCCTACAATTCACCCCTCCACTTT
len: 11; j_gene: TRBJ2-1; abundance: NA; d_gene: NA; v_gene: TRBV7-9; CDR3aa: CAIPGLDEQFF; CDR3nt: TGTGCCATCCCCGGCCTCGATGAGCAGTTCTTC
len: 19; j_gene: TRBJ1-2; abundance: NA; d_gene: TRBD1; v_gene: TRBV12-3/TRBV12-4; CDR3aa: CASSGRSLQATGGNYGYTF; CDR3nt: TGTGCCAGCAGTGGCCGTAGCCTGCAGGCCACAGGGGGCAACTATGGCTACACCTTC
len: 16; j_gene: TRBJ2-1; abundance: many; d_gene: TRBD1; v_gene: TRBV4-3; CDR3aa: CASSQLTGGSYNEQFF; CDR3nt: TGCGCCAGCAGCCAACTAACAGGGGGCTCCTACAATGAGCAGTTCTTC
len: 14; j_gene: TRBJ1-1; abundance: NA; d_gene: NA; v_gene: TRBV7-8; CDR3aa: CASSLAVLDTEAFF; CDR3nt: TGTGCCAGCAGCTTAGCGGTGCTTGACACTGAAGCTTTCTTT
len: 14; j_gene: TRBJ1-5; abundance: few; d_gene: NA; v_gene: TRBV19; CDR3aa: CASSISAGYQPQHF; CDR3nt: TGTGCCAGTAGTATATCTGCAGGGTATCAGCCCCAGCATTTT
len: 16; j_gene: TRBJ1-3; abundance: few; d_gene: TRBD1; v_gene: TRBV12-3/TRBV12-4; CDR3aa: CASRLTGVISGNTIYF; CDR3nt: TGTGCCAGCAGACTGACAGGGGTTATATCTGGAAACACCATATATTTT
len: 14; j_gene: TRBJ2-7; abundance: few; d_gene: TRBD1; v_gene: TRBV28; CDR3aa: CASSVPGQVREQYF; CDR3nt: TGTGCCAGCAGTGTCCCGGGACAGGTACGAGAGCAGTACTTC
len: 13; j_gene: TRBJ1-2; abundance: NA; d_gene: NA; v_gene: TRBV5-6; CDR3aa: CASSLNGNYGYTF; CDR3nt: TGTGCCAGCAGCTTGAACGGAAACTATGGCTACACCTTC
len: 13; j_gene: TRBJ1-2; abundance: few; d_gene: NA; v_gene: TRBV3-1; CDR3aa: CASSPRQAYGYTF; CDR3nt: TGTGCCAGCAGCCCCAGACAAGCCTATGGCTACACCTTC
len: 16; j_gene: TRBJ2-1; abundance: NA; d_gene: NA; v_gene: TRBV20-1; CDR3aa: CSARRRLAGSYNEQFF; CDR3nt: TGCAGTGCTAGACGTCGTCTGGCGGGGTCCTACAATGAGCAGTTCTTC
len: 16; j_gene: TRBJ2-7; abundance: many; d_gene: TRBD2; v_gene: TRBV7-2; CDR3aa: CASSLAFGTSGGEQYF; CDR3nt: TGTGCCAGCAGCTTAGCTTTTGGGACTAGCGGGGGCGAGCAGTACTTC
len: 15; j_gene: TRBJ1-5; abundance: NA; d_gene: NA; v_gene: TRBV12-3/TRBV12-4; CDR3aa: CASSLGAPGNQPQHF; CDR3nt: TGTGCCAGCAGTTTAGGGGCCCCGGGCAATCAGCCCCAGCATTTT
len: 13; j_gene: TRBJ1-1; abundance: few; d_gene: NA; v_gene: TRBV12-3/TRBV12-4; CDR3aa: CASRGGRYTEAFF; CDR3nt: TGTGCCAGCAGGGGCGGGCGATACACTGAAGCTTTCTTT
len: 15; j_gene: TRBJ2-3; abundance: many; d_gene: NA; v_gene: TRBV7-2; CDR3aa: CASSLGVREGDTQYF; CDR3nt: TGTGCCAGCAGCTTAGGGGTAAGGGAAGGAGATACGCAGTATTTT
len: 14; j_gene: TRBJ1-5; abundance: many; d_gene: NA; v_gene: TRBV7-2; CDR3aa: CASSLDSSRIPQHF; CDR3nt: TGTGCCAGCAGCTTAGATAGCTCACGTATCCCCCAGCATTTT
len: 13; j_gene: TRBJ2-5; abundance: few; d_gene: TRBD1; v_gene: TRBV12-3/TRBV12-4; CDR3aa: CASSLRGPETQYF; CDR3nt: TGTGCCAGCAGCCTCAGGGGGCCGGAGACCCAGTACTTC
len: 16; j_gene: TRBJ2-7; abundance: NA; d_gene: NA; v_gene: TRBV10-3; CDR3aa: CAISEFSPGLNYEQYF; CDR3nt: TGTGCCATCAGTGAGTTTTCGCCAGGGCTAAACTACGAGCAGTACTTC
len: 13; j_gene: TRBJ2-5; abundance: few; d_gene: NA; v_gene: TRBV12-3/TRBV12-4; CDR3aa: CASTTGSGETQYF; CDR3nt: TGTGCCAGCACCACAGGGTCTGGGGAGACCCAGTACTTC
len: 14; j_gene: TRBJ2-3; abundance: NA; d_gene: TRBD2; v_gene: TRBV10-3; CDR3aa: CAIMTSGGSDTQYF; CDR3nt: TGTGCCATCATGACTAGCGGGGGATCAGATACGCAGTATTTT
len: 12; j_gene: TRBJ2-7; abundance: few; d_gene: NA; v_gene: TRBV6-2/TRBV6-3; CDR3aa: CASSKDPYEQYF; CDR3nt: TGTGCCAGCAGTAAGGATCCCTACGAGCAGTACTTC
len: 14; j_gene: TRBJ1-1; abundance: NA; d_gene: NA; v_gene: TRBV14; CDR3aa: CASSQAYGWTEAFF; CDR3nt: TGTGCCAGCAGCCAAGCTTATGGTTGGACTGAAGCTTTCTTT
len: 15; j_gene: TRBJ1-2; abundance: NA; d_gene: NA; v_gene: TRBV2; CDR3aa: CASSERTSEKHGYTF; CDR3nt: TGTGCCAGCAGTGAAAGGACGAGCGAGAAGCATGGCTACACCTTC
len: 16; j_gene: TRBJ1-4; abundance: NA; d_gene: NA; v_gene: TRBV5-1; CDR3aa: CASSFRDDRPNEKLFF; CDR3nt: TGCGCCAGCAGCTTTCGGGATGACAGACCTAATGAAAAACTGTTTTTT
len: 15; j_gene: TRBJ1-5; abundance: many; d_gene: NA; v_gene: TRBV12-3/TRBV12-4; CDR3aa: CASSLDRTANQPQHF; CDR3nt: TGTGCCAGCAGTTTAGACCGGACGGCTAATCAGCCCCAGCATTTT
len: 17; j_gene: TRBJ2-1; abundance: few; d_gene: TRBD1; v_gene: TRBV27; CDR3aa: CASSLSRGQGPYNEQFF; CDR3nt: TGTGCCAGCAGTTTATCGAGGGGACAGGGCCCCTACAATGAGCAGTTCTTC
len: 15; j_gene: TRBJ1-5; abundance: few; d_gene: NA; v_gene: TRBV2; CDR3aa: CASSDGAGLNQPQHF; CDR3nt: TGTGCCAGCAGTGATGGGGCAGGTCTCAATCAGCCCCAGCATTTT
len: 12; j_gene: TRBJ1-1; abundance: few; d_gene: NA; v_gene: TRBV29-1; CDR3aa: CSVGAANTEAFF; CDR3nt: TGCAGCGTTGGTGCTGCGAACACTGAAGCTTTCTTT
len: 14; j_gene: TRBJ2-7; abundance: NA; d_gene: NA; v_gene: TRBV7-6; CDR3aa: CASSFPGRYYEQYF; CDR3nt: TGTGCCAGCAGCTTTCCCGGCAGGTACTACGAGCAGTACTTC
len: 16; j_gene: TRBJ2-3; abundance: few; d_gene: NA; v_gene: TRBV4-2; CDR3aa: CASSQDSGRIYDTQYF; CDR3nt: TGTGCCAGCAGCCAAGATTCGGGGCGGATTTATGATACGCAGTATTTT
len: 14; j_gene: TRBJ1-1; abundance: NA; d_gene: TRBD1; v_gene: TRBV4-1; CDR3aa: CASSQETGEIQAFF; CDR3nt: TGCGCCAGCAGCCAGGAGACAGGGGAGATACAAGCTTTCTTT
len: 13; j_gene: TRBJ2-3; abundance: many; d_gene: NA; v_gene: TRBV7-6; CDR3aa: CASSLWGQDTQYF; CDR3nt: TGTGCCAGCAGCTTATGGGGTCAAGATACGCAGTATTTT
len: 16; j_gene: TRBJ2-4; abundance: NA; d_gene: TRBD1; v_gene: TRBV4-1; CDR3aa: CASSSPTKDRKNIQYF; CDR3nt: TGCGCCAGCAGCTCCCCTACAAAGGACAGGAAAAACATTCAGTACTTC
len: 14; j_gene: TRBJ2-7; abundance: many; d_gene: TRBD2; v_gene: TRBV20-1; CDR3aa: CSASVGGEPYEQYF; CDR3nt: TGCAGTGCTAGCGTCGGGGGGGAACCCTACGAGCAGTACTTC
len: 15; j_gene: TRBJ1-5; abundance: few; d_gene: NA; v_gene: TRBV19; CDR3aa: CASSGMGGAGQPQHF; CDR3nt: TGTGCCAGTAGTGGGATGGGGGGCGCAGGACAGCCCCAGCATTTT
len: 14; j_gene: TRBJ2-7; abundance: many; d_gene: NA; v_gene: TRBV12-3/TRBV12-4; CDR3aa: CASSLTDSLYEQYF; CDR3nt: TGTGCCAGCAGTTTAACCGATAGCCTCTACGAGCAGTACTTC
len: 17; j_gene: TRBJ2-2; abundance: NA; d_gene: NA; v_gene: TRBV7-9; CDR3aa: CASSLVGTILNTGELFF; CDR3nt: TGTGCCAGCAGCTTAGTTGGGACAATTTTGAACACCGGGGAGCTGTTTTTT
len: 14; j_gene: TRBJ2-3; abundance: few; d_gene: NA; v_gene: TRBV7-3; CDR3aa: CASSLGAVTDTQYF; CDR3nt: TGTGCCAGCAGCTTAGGGGCAGTAACAGATACGCAGTATTTT
len: 14; j_gene: TRBJ2-1; abundance: NA; d_gene: TRBD2; v_gene: TRBV12-3/TRBV12-4; CDR3aa: CASNLAGGRNEQFF; CDR3nt: TGTGCCAGCAATCTAGCGGGGGGGAGGAATGAGCAGTTCTTC
len: 16; j_gene: TRBJ2-3; abundance: many; d_gene: TRBD2; v_gene: TRBV5-4; CDR3aa: CASSEYSGGAGDTQYF; CDR3nt: TGTGCCAGCAGCGAATATAGCGGGGGGGCCGGAGATACGCAGTATTTT
len: 15; j_gene: TRBJ2-7; abundance: many; d_gene: TRBD1; v_gene: TRBV7-2; CDR3aa: CASSYRTGNTYEQYF; CDR3nt: TGTGCCAGCAGCTATCGGACAGGGAATACCTACGAGCAGTACTTC
len: 15; j_gene: TRBJ1-4; abundance: many; d_gene: NA; v_gene: TRBV7-9; CDR3aa: CASSSEGAANEKLFF; CDR3nt: TGTGCCAGCAGCTCGGAAGGGGCTGCTAATGAAAAACTGTTTTTT
len: 16; j_gene: TRBJ2-3; abundance: NA; d_gene: NA; v_gene: TRBV6-5; CDR3aa: CASSYYSDGGTDTQYF; CDR3nt: TGTGCCAGCAGTTACTATAGCGATGGAGGCACAGATACGCAGTATTTT
len: 13; j_gene: TRBJ1-5; abundance: many; d_gene: NA; v_gene: TRBV2; CDR3aa: CASRPTEGQPQHF; CDR3nt: TGTGCCAGCAGGCCTACCGAGGGCCAGCCCCAGCATTTT
len: 14; j_gene: TRBJ2-3; abundance: NA; d_gene: NA; v_gene: TRBV10-3; CDR3aa: CAISLGDTTDTQYF; CDR3nt: TGTGCCATCAGTTTGGGGGACACCACAGATACGCAGTATTTT
len: 15; j_gene: TRBJ2-5; abundance: NA; d_gene: TRBD2; v_gene: TRBV5-1; CDR3aa: CASSWGTRRQETQYF; CDR3nt: TGCGCCAGCAGCTGGGGGACTAGACGCCAAGAGACCCAGTACTTC
len: 16; j_gene: TRBJ1-1; abundance: NA; d_gene: TRBD1; v_gene: TRBV28; CDR3aa: CASGGQGLTKYTEAFF; CDR3nt: TGTGCCAGTGGGGGACAGGGTCTGACTAAGTACACTGAAGCTTTCTTT
len: 14; j_gene: TRBJ1-6; abundance: many; d_gene: NA; v_gene: TRBV7-2; CDR3aa: CASSLLELASSLHF; CDR3nt: TGTGCCAGCAGCTTACTGGAACTCGCGTCGTCCCTCCACTTT
len: 14; j_gene: TRBJ2-5; abundance: NA; d_gene: NA; v_gene: TRBV9; CDR3aa: CASSVGGAGETQYF; CDR3nt: TGTGCCAGCAGCGTAGGTGGAGCAGGGGAGACCCAGTACTTC
len: 16; j_gene: TRBJ1-1; abundance: NA; d_gene: TRBD1; v_gene: TRBV4-2; CDR3aa: CASSQEWGTGFSEAFF; CDR3nt: TGTGCCAGCAGCCAAGAATGGGGGACAGGCTTCTCTGAAGCTTTCTTT
len: 15; j_gene: TRBJ2-1; abundance: many; d_gene: TRBD2; v_gene: TRBV4-1; CDR3aa: CASSSHGGRANEQFF; CDR3nt: TGCGCCAGCAGCTCCCACGGGGGGAGGGCCAATGAGCAGTTCTTC
len: 14; j_gene: TRBJ2-7; abundance: few; d_gene: NA; v_gene: TRBV2; CDR3aa: CASSYRDISHEQYF; CDR3nt: TGTGCCAGCAGCTACCGGGACATAAGCCACGAGCAGTACTTC